What follows are 32 T cell receptor beta chains derived from one specimen sequenced in a study of cytomegalovirus exposure and HLA in healthy donors. 13 Jbeta primers and 60 Vbeta primers were used for the PCR. Here immunoSEQ multiplex PCR was the method, and the copy in TCRdb shows in-frame clones only, minus some. The listing contains tens of thousands of clones. Sequencing was carried out using PBMCs. The receptor set was obtained from a man between 25 and 39 years old in good health and CMV-seropositive.

The gene calls are TRBV30 and TRBJ2-1; the D is unclear. The CDR3 runs to 15 residues. The V gene's germline CDR1 is GTSNPN and CDR2 SVGIG (reference sequence). V was pared by 1 base and J by 0 bases, with 10 bases between. CDR3 coding DNA: TGTGCCTGGAGTGCAGGAACCCTCTCCTACAATGAGCAGTTCTTC. This encodes CAWSAGTLSYNEQFF.

The gene calls are TRBV11-3 and TRBJ2-1, with 7 positions matching TRBD1. The CDR3 spans 15 residues. V lost 5 bases and J lost 5; bases outside the gene matches: 9. CDR1 is SGHNT and CDR2 is YENEEA in the germline V gene. The CDR3 loop reads CASSPRDSLDNEQFF. The CDR3, as DNA: TGTGCCAGCAGCCCGAGGGACAGCTTAGACAATGAGCAGTTCTTC.

The rearrangement joins TRBV18 to TRBJ1-2, with TRBD1 identical over 7 bases. The CDR3 is made up of 17 amino acids. Unmatched junction bases numbered 15, after V lost 5 bases and J lost 3 bases. CDR1 is KGHSH and CDR2 is LQKENI in the germline V gene. The CDR3 region has the DNA TGTGCCAGCTCAGCCCAGGGGGAAGTATTCGGACACTATGGCTACACCTTC. This translates into CASSAQGEVFGHYGYTF.

The chain links TRBV6-6 to TRBJ1-6; 7 nucleotides agree with TRBD1. CDR1 is MNHNY and CDR2 is SVGAGI in the germline V gene (reference sequence). The CDR3 is 16 residues long. V gave up 8 bases and J gave up 3 bases; unmatched junction bases: 10. The CDR3 loop reads CASLRTGRGYNSPLHF. The CDR3 DNA follows: TGTGCCAGCTTAAGGACAGGACGGGGCTATAATTCACCCCTCCACTTT.

Comments on this clone: A read error may account for a junction end that differs from germline. The chain employs TRBV4-1 and TRBJ2-5, with D possibly being TRBD1 (6 bases). Germline V gene sequence: CDR1 MGHRA, CDR2 YSYEKL. This CDR3 contains 15 residues. The CDR3 nucleotides are TGCGCCAGCAGTCAAGACGGGACCAGGGGTGAGAACCAGTACTTC. Encoded protein: CASSQDGTRGENQYF.

The gene calls are TRBV28 and TRBJ1-2, with D perhaps TRBD1 (6 bases). The CDR3 extends over 14 amino acids. V was pared by 7 bases and J by 4 bases, with 16 bases between. Germline V gene sequence: CDR1 MDHEN, CDR2 SYDVKM. DNA of the CDR3: TGTGCCAGCACTCCCTCACAGGGATCCTATGGCTACACCTTC. Protein sequence: CASTPSQGSYGYTF.

V usage is TRBV4-1 and J usage is TRBJ1-5; 8 positions agree with TRBD1. Germline values: CDR1 MGHRA, CDR2 YSYEKL. V lost 3 bases to trimming and J lost 2 bases; unmatched junction nucleotides: 9. The CDR3 has 17 amino acids. In DNA, the CDR3 is TGCGCCAGCAGCCACACATCAGGGGGCCAGGGCAATCAGCCCCAGCATTTT. Translating it yields CASSHTSGGQGNQPQHF.

J is TRBJ1-5 and V is TRBV27; D might be TRBD1 (5 bases). Germline values: CDR1 MNHEY, CDR2 SMNVEV (reference sequence). The V end was cut by 10 bases, the J end by 5 bases, with 15 bases between. The length of the CDR3 is 13 residues. CDR3 protein: CATSGGGDQPQHF. For the CDR3, the DNA is TGTGCCACCAGCGGTGGGGGGGATCAGCCCCAGCATTTT.

The rearrangement links TRBV4-1 to TRBJ1-6; D is uncertain. This CDR3 is 16 amino acids long. V was shortened by 8 bases and J by 0 bases, with 14 bases between the two germline ends. Germline CDR1 MGHRA, CDR2 YSYEKL. CDR3 loop: CASEPLPGSYNSPLHF. The CDR3 region has the DNA TGCGCCAGCGAACCCTTACCAGGCTCCTATAATTCACCCCTCCACTTT.

On this clone: Other DNA sequences in the same sample also yield this CDR3. V and J are TRBV6-1 and TRBJ1-2; tentative D call: TRBD1 (5 bases). The V end lost 2 bases, the J end lost 3 bases, and 7 bases lay between the germline ends. Per germline, CDR1 MNHNS and CDR2 SASEGT. The CDR3 sequence is 13 residues long. The CDR3: CASSETGDYGYTF. Written as DNA, the CDR3 is TGTGCCAGCAGTGAAACGGGGGACTATGGCTACACCTTC.

The chain has TRBV18 and TRBJ2-7; D might be TRBD1 (6 bases). Germline assignment: CDR1 KGHSH and CDR2 LQKENI. Deletions cut 6 bases from V and 2 bases from J, with 17 bases between. The CDR3 contains 15 residues. In DNA form, the CDR3 reads TGTGCCAGCTCGTTCGGACAGACCCAAACCTACGAGCAGTACTTC. Amino acids: CASSFGQTQTYEQYF.

The V gene is TRBV27, the J gene TRBJ2-7; 9 nucleotides align to TRBD1. The CDR3 runs to 14 residues. With 2 bases clipped from V and 5 bases from J, the junction kept 4 bases outside the gene matches. Germline V gives CDR1 MNHEY, CDR2 SMNVEV (reference sequence). CDR3 sequence (DNA): TGTGCCAGCAGTTTAGGACAGGGGAGCGACGAGCAGTACTTC. Its translation: CASSLGQGSDEQYF.

The gene calls are TRBV9 and TRBJ1-1, with 11 bases matching TRBD1. V was clipped by 4 bases and J by 10 bases; unmatched bases: 6. From germline, CDR1 is SGDLS and CDR2 YYNGEE. The CDR3 covers 13 residues. The CDR3 nucleotides read TGTGCCAGCAGCAACCGGGACAGGGGGTTAGCTTTCTTT. It codes for CASSNRDRGLAFF.

The chain joins TRBV4-2 to TRBJ2-3; no definite D call. Germline V gene data show CDR1 as LGHNA and CDR2 as YNFKEQ. CDR3 length equals 14 residues. The V and J ends lost 1 base and 8 bases respectively, with 13 bases between them. CDR3 amino acids: CASSQVEDAGTQYF. DNA for the CDR3: TGTGCCAGCAGCCAAGTAGAAGATGCCGGTACGCAGTATTTT.

This chain links TRBV9 with TRBJ1-2; 9 bases fit TRBD1. Germline CDR1 SGDLS, CDR2 YYNGEE. The CDR3 contains 18 residues. V shed 6 bases and J 0 bases; nucleotides not matched to a gene: 15. CDR3 DNA sequence: TGTGCCAGCACCTTAATACCCATAGGGACAGGGCCTAACTATGGCTACACCTTC. Translated, it gives CASTLIPIGTGPNYGYTF.

The rearrangement links TRBV4-1 to TRBJ1-1; 9 bases fit TRBD1. V was pared by 4 bases and J by 0 bases, with 3 bases of the junction left unmatched. The CDR3 is 15 amino acids. The germline gives CDR1 MGHRA, CDR2 YSYEKL. The CDR3 coding sequence is TGCGCCAGCAGCCCGGACAGGGGTCTGAACACTGAAGCTTTCTTT. Translation gives CASSPDRGLNTEAFF.

The chain has TRBV9 and TRBJ2-1; the D gene is possibly TRBD2 (5 bases). Per the germline V gene, CDR1 is SGDLS and CDR2 is YYNGEE. This CDR3 region has 15 residues. Trimming removed 5 bases at V and 4 bases at J, with 16 bases between. CDR3 in amino acids: CASSRGVNHYNEQFF. CDR3 nucleotide sequence: TGTGCCAGCAGTCGGGGAGTCAACCATTACAATGAGCAGTTCTTC.

The rearrangement links TRBV1 to TRBJ2-1; the table's D gene call, TRBD2, was not cross checked with the DNA. TRBV1 is shown as a pseudogene. The CDR3 spans 16 residues. The CDR3 sequence is CTSSQDISSSYNEQFF. The CDR3, as DNA: TGCACCAGCAGCCAAGACATTTCTAGCTCCTACAATGAGCAGTTCTTC.

The gene calls are TRBV14 and TRBJ1-2; TRBD1 matches at 10 bases. V lost 3 bases to trimming and J lost 7 bases; unmatched junction nucleotides: 17. The CDR3 contains 18 residues. Germline V gene data show CDR1 as SGHDN and CDR2 as FVKESK. CDR3 in DNA: TGTGCCAGCAGCCACTGGACAGGGGGGCGCCCTACCGCCGGTGGCTACACCTTC. It codes for CASSHWTGGRPTAGGYTF.

The rearrangement uses TRBV5-1 and TRBJ1-1; D not certain. This CDR3 is 15 amino acids long. Trimming cost V 4 bases and J 0 bases, with 13 bases left between them. Germline CDR1 SGHRS, CDR2 YFSETQ. For the CDR3, the DNA is TGCGCCAGCAGCCCATCTAGCGGGGTGAACACTGAAGCTTTCTTT. Residues: CASSPSSGVNTEAFF.

The rearrangement links TRBV30 to TRBJ2-7, with TRBD1 matching over 9 bases. Germline V gives CDR1 GTSNPN, CDR2 SVGIG (reference sequence). Trimming removed 7 bases from V and 2 bases from J; junction bases left unmatched: 9. The CDR3 consists of 14 residues. CDR3 region: CASAEGQGAYEQYF. The DNA of the CDR3 is TGTGCCTCCGCCGAGGGACAGGGCGCCTACGAGCAGTACTTC. Using reference TRBV30 and TRBJ2-7 for the parts outside the CDR3, the full variable domain is SQTIHQWPATLVQPVGSPLSLECTVEGTSNPNLYWYRQAAGRGLQLLFYSVGIGQISSEVPQNLSASRPQDRQFILSSKKLLLSDSGFYLCASAEGQGAYEQYFGPGTRLTVT.

The rearrangement links TRBV6-5 to TRBJ1-1, with TRBD1 matching over 7 bases. In germline, CDR1 is MNHEY, CDR2 SVGAGI. The ends lost 3 bases at V and 4 bases at J; junction bases unmatched: 5. The CDR3 has 14 amino acids. The CDR3 nucleotides are TGTGCCAGCAGTTATTGGGACAGTCGCACTGAAGCTTTCTTT. Its translation is CASSYWDSRTEAFF.

The chain couples TRBV5-6 to TRBJ1-2; D is possibly TRBD1 (6 bases). The CDR3 contains 15 residues. Trimming left V 2 bases short and J 4 bases short, with 15 bases between. CDR1 and CDR2 from the germline V gene are SGHDT and YYEEEE. CDR3 protein: CASSFRERGIYGYTF. The CDR3 nucleotides are TGTGCCAGCAGCTTCCGGGAAAGGGGGATCTATGGCTACACCTTC.

The rearrangement joins TRBV9 to TRBJ2-3; 13 bases fit TRBD2. The CDR3 has 19 amino acids. Germline V gives CDR1 SGDLS, CDR2 YYNGEE. Germline trimming cut 0 bases from V and 2 bases from J; bases unmatched to any gene: 9. CDR3 coding DNA: TGTGCCAGCAGCGTAGCCCCCGTGACTAGCGGGAGGTACACAGATACGCAGTATTTT. Its translation: CASSVAPVTSGRYTDTQYF.

V usage is TRBV30 and J usage is TRBJ1-6, with D possibly matching TRBD1 (6 bases). Germline loops: CDR1 GTSNPN, CDR2 SVGIG (reference sequence). Trimming took off 7 bases at V and 4 bases at J, with 14 bases between the two ends. The CDR3 extends over 14 amino acids. CDR3 residues: CALLRGNYNSPLHF. DNA of the CDR3: TGTGCCTTGCTAAGGGGGAATTATAATTCACCCCTCCACTTT.

The V gene is TRBV13, the J gene TRBJ2-5; TRBD2 aligns across 12 bases. The germline V gene has CDR1 PRHDT and CDR2 FYEKMQ (reference sequence). This CDR3 is built from 16 residues. V was pared by 8 bases and J by 5 bases, with 12 bases of the junction left unmatched. Here the CDR3 reads CASRANLAGGPETQYF. The CDR3 DNA reads as TGTGCCAGCCGAGCGAACCTAGCGGGGGGGCCTGAGACCCAGTACTTC.

The chain recombines TRBV7-9 with TRBJ1-6; TRBD1 matches at 7 bases. Trimming removed 1 base from V and 8 bases from J; junction bases left unmatched: 5. The V gene's germline CDR1 is SEHNR and CDR2 FQNEAQ (reference sequence). The CDR3 runs 15 residues. CDR3 nucleotides: TGTGCCAGCAGCTTAGTAGCCGGGACAGATTCACCCCTCCACTTT. This encodes CASSLVAGTDSPLHF.

The chain is built from TRBV30 and TRBJ2-1; D remains ambiguous. There are 12 residues in the CDR3. CDR1 is GTSNPN, CDR2 SVGIG, per germline (reference sequence). V lost 3 bases to trimming and J lost 13 bases, with 16 bases between them. The CDR3 nucleotides read TGTGCCTGGAGGAGTTTGGGCCAACAACAGTTCTTC. Translating it yields CAWRSLGQQQFF.

The chain combines TRBV30 with TRBJ2-2; the match to TRBD2 covers 7 bases. The ends lost 3 bases at V and 3 bases at J; junction bases unmatched: 7. The germline gives CDR1 GTSNPN, CDR2 SVGIG (reference sequence). The CDR3 sequence is 15 residues long. The CDR3 region has the DNA TGTGCCTGGAGATTCGGGAGGATAGACACCGGGGAGCTGTTTTTT. Its protein product is CAWRFGRIDTGELFF.

J is TRBJ2-1 and V is TRBV7-6; 7 bases are shared with TRBD2. The CDR3 has 14 amino acids. The ends lost 8 bases at V and 0 bases at J; junction bases unmatched: 4. The V gene's germline CDR1 is SGHVS and CDR2 FNYEAQ. The CDR3 nucleotides are TGTGCCAGCGCCGGGGGGAGCTCCTACAATGAGCAGTTCTTC. It is translated as CASAGGSSYNEQFF. Complete variable domain (other parts from reference TRBV7-6 and TRBJ2-1): GAGVSQSPRYKVTKRGQDVALRCDPISGHVSLYWYRQALGQGPEFLTYFNYEAQQDKSGLPNDRFSAERPEGSISTLTIQRTEQRDSAMYRCASAGGSSYNEQFFGPGTRLTVL.

V and J are TRBV6-1 and TRBJ2-5; 8 nucleotides match TRBD1. The V and J ends lost 1 base and 4 bases, in that order; junction bases with no gene match: 5. The CDR3 is 15 amino acids. The V gene's germline CDR1 is MNHNS and CDR2 SASEGT. The CDR3 sequence: CASSEGTGWGETQYF. The DNA for the CDR3 is TGTGCCAGCAGTGAAGGGACAGGGTGGGGAGAGACCCAGTACTTC.

The V and J genes are TRBV28 and TRBJ1-2; 9 bases map to TRBD1. The CDR3 sequence is 13 residues long. V shed 6 bases, J shed 6 bases, and the junction held 5 bases outside the gene matches. Germline CDR1 is MDHEN and CDR2 is SYDVKM. The CDR3 nucleotides read TGTGCCAGCAGCAATACAGGGGGCAATGGCTACACCTTC. Translation: CASSNTGGNGYTF.